The 25 T cell receptor beta chains presented below share a single source sample, sequenced in a study of neoadjuvant nivolumab and ipilimumab in lung cancer. Repertoires were generated with immunoSEQ multiplex PCR, while TCRdb's copy carries only in-frame clones and drops some. The sample holds approximately 21,000 clones, less than 85% seen once. This material consisted of peripheral blood, taken before neoadjuvant nivolumab, alone or with ipilimumab. The receptors originated from an adult with non-small cell lung cancer.

The V call is TRBV7-6, the J call TRBJ2-7, with TRBD2 identical over 7 bases. J gave up 2 bases and V 3 bases, and 7 bases lay outside the gene matches. The CDR3 length is 15 residues. Per the germline V gene, CDR1 is SGHVS and CDR2 is FNYEAQ. The DNA for the CDR3 is TGTGCCAGCAGCTTTAAAGCGGGAAAAACCTACGAGCAGTACTTC. Encoded protein: CASSFKAGKTYEQYF.

The J gene is TRBJ2-7, the V gene TRBV28, with 9 bases lining up with TRBD2. There are 17 residues in the CDR3. V shed 4 bases, J shed 1 base, and the junction held 11 bases outside the gene matches. Germline V gene lookup returns CDR1 MDHEN and CDR2 SYDVKM. Here the CDR3 reads CASSSTYGGRGSYEQYF. The DNA of the CDR3 is TGTGCCAGCAGTTCTACCTACGGCGGGAGGGGATCCTACGAGCAGTACTTC.

The chain uses TRBV7-2 and TRBJ1-4; unclear D gene. Germline lookup yields CDR1 SGHTA and CDR2 FQGNSA. The CDR3 covers 12 residues. The V gene lost 1 base and the J gene lost 7 bases, with 4 bases spanning the gap. The CDR3 bases are TGTGCCAGCAGCTTAGAGCGTGAAAAACTGTTTTTT. This translates into CASSLEREKLFF.

The V gene is TRBV5-1, the J gene TRBJ2-5; 10 bases map to TRBD2. The germline V gene has CDR1 SGHRS and CDR2 YFSETQ. The CDR3 consists of 16 residues. V was clipped by 4 bases and J by 5 bases; unmatched bases: 11. The CDR3 sequence: CASSAGLASAGETQYF. The DNA of the CDR3 is TGCGCCAGCAGCGCGGGACTAGCGAGCGCCGGCGAGACCCAGTACTTC. Filled out from reference TRBV5-1 and TRBJ2-5, the complete variable domain reads KAGVTQTPRYLIKTRGQQVTLSCSPISGHRSVSWYQQTPGQGLQFLFEYFSETQRNKGNFPGRFSGRQFSNSRSEMNVSTLELGDSALYLCASSAGLASAGETQYFGPGTRLLVL.

The gene calls are TRBV4-1 and TRBJ1-2; D gene uncertain. Trimming shortened V by 4 bases and J by 0 bases, and 12 bases separated the two germline ends. Germline lookup yields CDR1 MGHRA and CDR2 YSYEKL. This CDR3 spans 15 amino acids. This CDR3 is CASSPSDGANYGYTF. DNA for the CDR3: TGCGCCAGCAGCCCTTCGGATGGAGCTAACTATGGCTACACCTTC.

A word on this clone: Other DNA sequences of this sample code for an identical CDR3. The chain employs TRBV9 and TRBJ2-6; possible D gene TRBD1, 5 bases. The CDR3 totals 15 residues. V lost 6 bases, J lost 0 bases, and 10 bases lay in between. Germline V lookup: CDR1 SGDLS, CDR2 YYNGEE. In DNA form, the CDR3 reads TGTGCCAGCACCCCCCAGGGCTCTGGGGCCAACGTCCTGACTTTC. This translates into CASTPQGSGANVLTF.

This clone was picked up one time. V usage is TRBV18 and J usage is TRBJ2-1; D possibly corresponds to TRBD1 (6 bases). The CDR3 has 16 amino acids. Germline CDR1 and CDR2: KGHSH and LQKENI. The germline V and J ends were trimmed by 3 bases and 0 bases, with 12 bases remaining between them. The CDR3, as DNA: TGTGCCAGCTCACCGTCAGTAGGGGGCTCCTACAATGAGCAGTTCTTC. It encodes CASSPSVGGSYNEQFF.

The genes are TRBV29-1 and TRBJ2-7; a possible D gene is TRBD2 (7 bases). The CDR3 has 16 amino acids. V was shortened by 3 bases and J by 4 bases, with 22 bases between the two germline ends. Germline lookup yields CDR1 SQVTM and CDR2 ANQGSEA. CDR3 in DNA: TGCAGCGTTGAGACCCCGTCGCAAAGGGGGGGTTACGAGCAGTACTTC. The encoded protein is CSVETPSQRGGYEQYF.

The chain couples TRBV18 to TRBJ2-7; TRBD1 matches 7 bases. The V gene end was trimmed by 2 bases and the J gene end by 2 bases; junction bases not matched to a gene: 6. The CDR3 consists of 15 residues. Per germline, CDR1 KGHSH and CDR2 LQKENI. CDR3 amino acids: CASSPGTADTYEQYF. In DNA form, the CDR3 reads TGTGCCAGCTCACCAGGGACAGCTGATACCTACGAGCAGTACTTC. Full variable domain (remainder filled in from reference TRBV18 and TRBJ2-7): NAGVMQNPRHLVRRRGQEARLRCSPMKGHSHVYWYRQLPEEGLKFMVYLQKENIIDESGMPKERFSAEFPKEGPSILRIQQVVRGDSAAYFCASSPGTADTYEQYFGPGTRLTVT.

The chain uses TRBV9 and TRBJ1-2, with 7 bases fitting TRBD1. The V gene end was trimmed by 3 bases and the J gene end by 5 bases; junction bases not matched to a gene: 10. This CDR3 contains 15 residues. The germline V gene has CDR1 SGDLS and CDR2 YYNGEE. The CDR3 protein is CASSGGQDREYGYTF. DNA for the CDR3: TGTGCCAGCAGCGGGGGCCAAGACAGGGAGTATGGCTACACCTTC.

Here the CDR3 DNA reads TGTGCCAGCAGCCTATTAGCGGGCGCCTCCTACAATGAGCAGTTCTTC. This translates into CASSLLAGASYNEQFF. The chain links TRBV7-3 to TRBJ2-1; 7 bases line up with TRBD2. This CDR3 is built from 16 residues. The J segment lost 0 bases and the V segment lost 5 bases, leaving 7 bases of the junction unmatched. Germline CDR1 reads SGHTA; CDR2 reads FQGTGA.

This clone was recorded once. The CDR3 protein is CSAGATGQNYEQYF. The CDR3, as DNA: TGCAGCGCTGGAGCGACAGGGCAAAATTACGAGCAGTACTTC. J is TRBJ2-7 and V is TRBV29-1; TRBD1 matches at 7 bases. The V gene's germline CDR1 is SQVTM and CDR2 ANQGSEA. V lost 7 bases, J lost 4 bases, and 13 bases stayed unmatched. The CDR3 length is 14 residues.

The V gene is TRBV28, the J gene TRBJ1-1; 9 bases are shared with TRBD1. CDR1 MDHEN and CDR2 SYDVKM come from the germline V gene. The CDR3 contains 15 residues. After removal of 4 bases from V and 4 bases from J, the junction contained 7 bases not matched to a gene. Here the CDR3 reads CASSSGQGPGTEAFF. The CDR3 DNA follows: TGTGCCAGCAGTTCAGGACAGGGGCCAGGCACTGAAGCTTTCTTT.

V gene TRBV5-4 combines with J gene TRBJ2-3; D unclear. The CDR3 has 12 amino acids. V was trimmed by 0 bases and J by 6 bases, leaving 5 bases between them. Germline V gene sequence: CDR1 SGHNT, CDR2 YYREEE (reference sequence). CDR3 in amino acids: CASSLEGDTQYF. DNA of the CDR3: TGTGCCAGCAGCTTGGAAGGGGATACGCAGTATTTT.

J is TRBJ2-1 and V is TRBV2; TRBD2 matches 7 bases. The CDR3 length is 15 residues. Trimming took 4 bases from V and 7 from J; bases not matched to a gene: 10. CDR1 SNHLY and CDR2 FYNNEI come from the germline V gene. The CDR3, as DNA: TGTGCCAGCAGTGTTCTAGCGGTTACTAGAAATGAGCAGTTCTTC. Protein product: CASSVLAVTRNEQFF.

This chain joins TRBV11-3 and TRBJ2-7; 7 bases fit TRBD2. Germline V gene data show CDR1 as SGHNT and CDR2 as YENEEA. This CDR3 is 15 amino acids long. Trimming at V came to 5 bases and at J to 0 bases, leaving 7 bases not matched to a gene. The CDR3 sequence is CASSPHLAASYEQYF. CDR3 DNA sequence: TGTGCCAGCAGCCCCCATCTAGCGGCCTCCTACGAGCAGTACTTC. Together with reference TRBV11-3 and TRBJ2-7, the CDR3 gives the full variable domain: EAGVVQSPRYKIIEKKQPVAFWCNPISGHNTLYWYLQNLGQGPELLIRYENEEAVDDSQLPKDRFSAERLKGVDSTLKIQPAELGDSAVYLCASSPHLAASYEQYFGPGTRLTVT.

CDR3 residues: CASSRDSNQPQHF. The CDR3 DNA sequence: TGTGCCAGCAGCCGCGACAGCAATCAGCCCCAGCATTTT. The chain joins TRBV7-2 to TRBJ1-5; D is undetermined. Germline CDR1 SGHTA, CDR2 FQGNSA. The length of the CDR3 is 13 residues. The ends were cut back, 5 bases at V and 1 base at J, with 6 bases in the middle. Looking up the rest from reference TRBV7-2 and TRBJ1-5 gives the full variable domain: GAGVSQSPSNKVTEKGKDVELRCDPISGHTALYWYRQSLGQGLEFLIYFQGNSAPDKSGLPSDRFSAERTGGSVSTLTIQRTQQEDSAVYLCASSRDSNQPQHFGDGTRLSIL.

The chain couples TRBV7-6 to TRBJ2-3; D tentatively fits TRBD1 or TRBD2 (6 bases each). CDR3 length: 15 amino acids. The germline CDR1 and CDR2 sequences are SGHVS and FNYEAQ. Trimming cost V 1 base and J 1 base, with 9 bases left between them. CDR3 sequence (DNA): TGTGCCAGCAGCTTAGGAAGGGGGGGCACAGATACGCAGTATTTT. Translating gives CASSLGRGGTDTQYF. Filled out from reference TRBV7-6 and TRBJ2-3, the complete variable domain reads GAGVSQSPRYKVTKRGQDVALRCDPISGHVSLYWYRQALGQGPEFLTYFNYEAQQDKSGLPNDRFSAERPEGSISTLTIQRTEQRDSAMYRCASSLGRGGTDTQYFGPGTRLTVL.

The J gene is TRBJ2-1, the V gene TRBV18, with 12 bases fitting TRBD2. The CDR3 is 15 residues long. The ends lost 5 bases at V and 5 bases at J; junction bases unmatched: 4. Germline V gene data show CDR1 as KGHSH and CDR2 as LQKENI. The CDR3 region is CASSSTSGGDNEQFF. The CDR3 nucleotides are TGTGCCAGCTCATCGACTAGCGGGGGTGACAATGAGCAGTTCTTC.

The V gene is TRBV30, the J gene TRBJ1-3; D gene uncertain. Germline CDR1 and CDR2: GTSNPN and SVGIG (reference sequence). V lost 0 bases, J lost 1 base, and 7 bases lay in between. The CDR3 runs to 14 residues. CDR3: CAWSVRNSGNTIYF. The CDR3 DNA reads TGTGCCTGGAGTGTAAGGAATTCTGGAAACACCATATATTTT.

This rearrangement joins TRBV15 to TRBJ2-2; 8 positions agree with TRBD2. CDR3 length: 15 amino acids. Germline CDR1 is LNHNV and CDR2 is YYDKDF (reference sequence). V was clipped by 0 bases and J by 5 bases; unmatched bases: 2. CDR3 sequence (DNA): TGTGCCACCAGCAGAGACGGGAGGGAGACCGGGGAGCTGTTTTTT. This encodes CATSRDGRETGELFF.

V gene TRBV4-2 combines with J gene TRBJ2-1, with TRBD1 matching over 7 bases. The length of the CDR3 is 14 residues. Germline trimming cut 0 bases from V and 8 bases from J; bases unmatched to any gene: 4. Germline V gene sequence: CDR1 LGHNA, CDR2 YNFKEQ. The CDR3 nucleotides are TGTGCCAGCAGCCAAGAGGACAGGCAGTATGAGCAGTTCTTC. Its protein product is CASSQEDRQYEQFF.

The chain employs TRBV30 and TRBJ2-7; maybe TRBD2 (7 bases). Per the germline V gene, CDR1 is GTSNPN and CDR2 is SVGIG (reference sequence). V lost 2 bases and J lost 3, with 17 bases in between. The CDR3 totals 15 residues. CDR3 protein: CAWSPGGREYYEQYF. For the CDR3, the DNA is TGTGCCTGGAGTCCGGGGGGCAGGGAGTACTACGAGCAGTACTTC.

The chain carries TRBV5-1 and TRBJ2-7, with 10 bases matching TRBD2. V lost 3 bases and J lost 4; bases outside the gene matches: 7. Germline V gene sequence: CDR1 SGHRS, CDR2 YFSETQ. CDR3 length: 15 amino acids. Written as DNA, the CDR3 is TGCGCCAGCAGCTCAGGACTAGCGGCGGTGTACGAGCAGTACTTC. This sequence encodes CASSSGLAAVYEQYF.

The chain uses TRBV19 and TRBJ2-7; no clear D. The CDR3 consists of 15 residues. Trimming took 3 bases from V and 0 from J, leaving 12 bases between them. Germline V gene sequence: CDR1 LNHDA, CDR2 SQIVND (reference sequence). CDR3 sequence reads: CASSIGPASSYEQYF. For the CDR3, the DNA is TGTGCCAGTAGTATCGGCCCGGCGAGCTCCTACGAGCAGTACTTC.